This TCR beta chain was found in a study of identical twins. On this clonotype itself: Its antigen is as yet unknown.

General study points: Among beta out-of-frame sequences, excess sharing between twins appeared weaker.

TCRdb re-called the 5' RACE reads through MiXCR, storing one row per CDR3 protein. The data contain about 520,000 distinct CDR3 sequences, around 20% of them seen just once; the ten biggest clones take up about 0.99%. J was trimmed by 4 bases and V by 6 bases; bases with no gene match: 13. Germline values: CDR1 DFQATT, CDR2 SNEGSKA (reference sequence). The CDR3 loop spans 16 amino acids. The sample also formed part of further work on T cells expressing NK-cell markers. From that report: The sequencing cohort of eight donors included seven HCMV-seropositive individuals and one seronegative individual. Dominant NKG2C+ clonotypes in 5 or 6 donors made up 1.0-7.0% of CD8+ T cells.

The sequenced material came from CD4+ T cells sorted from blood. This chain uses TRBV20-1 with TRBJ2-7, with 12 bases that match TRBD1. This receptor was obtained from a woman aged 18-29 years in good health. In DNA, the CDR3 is TGCAGTGCAACCGGAGGGCGGGACAGGGGGCAATACGAGCAGTACTTC. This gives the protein CSATGGRDRGQYEQYF.